Below, 21 T cell receptor beta chains from the same sample are listed, as sequenced in a study of cytomegalovirus exposure and HLA in healthy donors. The PCR used 60 Vbeta and 13 Jbeta primers. Sequencing used immunoSEQ multiplex PCR; TCRdb keeps in-frame clones, though not all of them. This table has 110,000 or so clones, 60% to 80% appearing once. The specimen sequenced was PBMCs. All receptors derive from a man in his forties or fifties in good health and CMV-seropositive.

The chain couples TRBV6-1 to TRBJ1-1; possible D gene TRBD1, 5 bases. CDR3 length: 15 amino acids. V lost 3 bases, J lost 0 bases, and 11 bases lay in between. Germline lookup yields CDR1 MNHNS and CDR2 SASEGT. CDR3 region: CASSDGGGVNTEAFF. The DNA of the CDR3 is TGTGCCAGCAGTGACGGGGGGGGAGTGAACACTGAAGCTTTCTTT.

The J gene is TRBJ1-4, the V gene TRBV14; 7 bases align to TRBD1. The V gene end was trimmed by 4 bases and the J gene end by 8 bases; junction bases not matched to a gene: 10. From germline, CDR1 is SGHDN and CDR2 FVKESK. The CDR3 has 15 residues. CDR3 in amino acids: CASSPGDSKLEKLFF. In DNA form, the CDR3 reads TGTGCCAGCAGCCCGGGGGACAGCAAGTTGGAAAAACTGTTTTTT.

The chain has TRBV4-1 and TRBJ1-6, with 7 bases matching TRBD1. CDR3 length equals 15 residues. CDR1 and CDR2 from the germline V gene are MGHRA and YSYEKL. Trimming cost V 0 bases and J 7 bases; bases outside gene matches: 3. The CDR3 nucleotides read TGCGCCAGCAGCCAAGAGGCCAGGGGGAATTCACCCCTCCACTTT. Protein sequence: CASSQEARGNSPLHF.

This clone has a single count. The sample has other DNA sequences that encode this CDR3 too. J is TRBJ2-7 and V is TRBV18, with 7 bases aligning to TRBD1. The V segment lost 1 base and the J segment 1 base; nucleotides outside the gene matches: 1. CDR3 length: 14 amino acids. Germline loops: CDR1 KGHSH, CDR2 LQKENI. The CDR3 region has the DNA TGTGCCAGCTCACCACGGACAGGTTCCTACGAGCAGTACTTC. Encoded protein: CASSPRTGSYEQYF.

This chain uses TRBV28 with TRBJ1-5; 10 bases align to TRBD1. With V trimmed by 7 bases and J by 4 bases, 4 bases remained unmatched. This CDR3 contains 14 residues. Germline V CDR1 and CDR2: MDHEN, SYDVKM. This CDR3 is CASTWGQGNQPQHF. DNA for the CDR3: TGTGCCAGCACCTGGGGACAGGGGAATCAGCCCCAGCATTTT.

The chain employs TRBV28 and TRBJ1-2; TRBD1 matches at 9 bases. Looked up from germline, CDR1 is MDHEN and CDR2 is SYDVKM. V was clipped by 1 base and J by 6 bases; unmatched bases: 9. There are 16 residues in the CDR3. CDR3: CASSLYPSGTGNGYTF. CDR3 in DNA: TGTGCCAGCAGTTTATACCCGTCCGGGACAGGGAATGGCTACACCTTC.

The chain combines TRBV5-1 with TRBJ2-3; possibly TRBD2 for D (7 bases). Germline V lookup: CDR1 SGHRS, CDR2 YFSETQ. This CDR3 region has 17 residues. Trimming stripped 1 base from V and 4 bases from J, with 19 bases between. As DNA, the CDR3 is TGCGCCAGCAGCTTGACGCTGTCTAGGGGGGGGCCAGATACGCAGTATTTT. Translating gives CASSLTLSRGGPDTQYF.

The gene calls are TRBV4-3 and TRBJ1-4; unclear D gene. This CDR3 is 15 amino acids long. Trimming pared 0 bases from V and 11 bases from J, leaving 16 bases between. CDR1 and CDR2 (germline): LGHNA, YSLEER. CDR3 nucleotides: TGCGCCAGCAGCCAAGATAGGCAGGTTGGATGGAAACTGTTTTTT. As protein: CASSQDRQVGWKLFF.

The rearrangement joins TRBV11-3 to TRBJ1-1; D is uncertain. Trimming pared 4 bases from V and 3 bases from J, leaving 9 bases between. This CDR3 has 13 residues. In germline, CDR1 is SGHNT, CDR2 YENEEA. Here the CDR3 reads CASSSQEDTEAFF. The CDR3 DNA reads as TGTGCCAGCAGCTCGCAGGAGGACACTGAAGCTTTCTTT.

The chain uses TRBV2 and TRBJ1-2; D ambiguous. CDR3 length: 17 residues. CDR1 is SNHLY and CDR2 is FYNNEI in the germline V gene. Trimming removed 9 bases from V and 4 bases from J, with 27 bases in between. The CDR3 nucleotides are TGTGCCAGTCTGGGTCCCCTCCGCCGCGGAATAAGCTATGGCTACACCTTC. This sequence encodes CASLGPLRRGISYGYTF.

This chain joins TRBV5-4 and TRBJ1-2; D gene uncertain. Germline CDR1 and CDR2: SGHNT and YYREEE (reference sequence). This CDR3 is built from 14 residues. Trimming shortened V by 0 bases and J by 1 base, and 7 bases separated the two germline ends. This CDR3 reads CASSLATLNYGYTF. The CDR3 nucleotides read TGTGCCAGCAGCTTGGCCACTCTTAACTATGGCTACACCTTC.

This chain connects TRBV9 to TRBJ2-3; 14 positions agree with TRBD2. The length of the CDR3 is 18 residues. V lost 3 bases, J lost 2 bases, and 8 bases stayed unmatched. CDR1 and CDR2 (germline): SGDLS, YYNGEE. In DNA, the CDR3 is TGTGCCAGCAGCGCTGGACTAGCGGGAGGCCCTTTCACAGATACGCAGTATTTT. Its protein product is CASSAGLAGGPFTDTQYF.

The CDR3 bases are TGTGCCAGCAGTCAGGGGGCCGGTACTGAAGCTTTCTTT. It yields the protein CASSQGAGTEAFF. The chain recombines TRBV7-9 with TRBJ1-1, with 8 positions matching TRBD1. The CDR3 covers 13 residues. Germline CDR1 is SEHNR and CDR2 is FQNEAQ (reference sequence). V was pared by 6 bases and J by 5 bases, with 5 bases of the junction left unmatched.

CDR3 residues: CASSEAGEVLYEQYF. Here the CDR3 DNA reads TGTGCCAGCAGTGAAGCGGGAGAAGTTCTATACGAGCAGTACTTC. V and J are TRBV2 and TRBJ2-7; a weak D match, TRBD2 (5 bases). The CDR3 loop spans 15 amino acids. Germline V gene lookup returns CDR1 SNHLY and CDR2 FYNNEI. Trimming pared 0 bases from V and 4 bases from J, leaving 13 bases between.

The chain combines TRBV5-6 with TRBJ1-2; D unresolved. The V end lost 1 base, the J end lost 3 bases, and 13 bases lay between the germline ends. CDR1 is SGHDT and CDR2 is YYEEEE in the germline V gene. This CDR3 has 15 amino acids. The CDR3 sequence: CASSLIGIVHYGYTF. The CDR3 DNA follows: TGTGCCAGCAGCTTGATCGGGATTGTGCACTATGGCTACACCTTC.

The V and J genes are TRBV28 and TRBJ2-5; maybe TRBD2 (5 bases). Between the trimmed V and J ends, which lost 4 bases and 4 bases, there was a span of 19 bases. This CDR3 is 16 amino acids long. Germline V gene sequence: CDR1 MDHEN, CDR2 SYDVKM. The CDR3 loop is CASSSGSHDAGETQYF. Written as DNA, the CDR3 is TGTGCCAGCAGTTCTGGGTCCCATGATGCGGGAGAGACCCAGTACTTC. Full variable domain (remainder filled in from reference TRBV28 and TRBJ2-5): DVKVTQSSRYLVKRTGEKVFLECVQDMDHENMFWYRQDPGLGLRLIYFSYDVKMKEKGDIPEGYSVSREKKERFSLILESASTNQTSMYLCASSSGSHDAGETQYFGPGTRLLVL.

Here the CDR3 reads CASRPGGVSYEQYF. In DNA, the CDR3 is TGTGCCAGCCGCCCGGGAGGGGTCTCCTACGAGCAGTACTTC. The gene calls are TRBV2 and TRBJ2-7; 8 nucleotides agree with TRBD2. Germline V gene data show CDR1 as SNHLY and CDR2 as FYNNEI. The CDR3 covers 14 residues. The trim removed 8 bases at V and 0 bases at J, leaving 6 bases unmatched.

The genes are TRBV6-6 and TRBJ2-7, with D possibly TRBD2 on 6 matching bases. Germline CDR1 MNHNY, CDR2 SVGAGI (reference sequence). Between the trimmed V and J ends, which lost 2 bases and 6 bases, there was a span of 14 bases. This CDR3 has 14 amino acids. CDR3 sequence: CASSYGGKGSEQYF. The CDR3 DNA is TGTGCCAGCAGTTACGGGGGGAAAGGGAGCGAGCAGTACTTC.

DNA of the CDR3: TGTGCCAGCAGTGAAACGACAGGGGGAGGTTATGGCTACACCTTC. Translating gives CASSETTGGGYGYTF. The chain combines TRBV2 with TRBJ1-2; 9 positions agree with TRBD1. This CDR3 is 15 amino acids long. The germline CDR1 and CDR2 sequences are SNHLY and FYNNEI. V was clipped by 2 bases and J by 5 bases; unmatched bases: 6.

This clone was detected a few times. This chain links TRBV5-1 with TRBJ2-5; 11 nucleotides align to TRBD2. The germline CDR1 and CDR2 sequences are SGHRS and YFSETQ. The CDR3 is 16 residues long. V was clipped by 1 base and J by 4 bases; unmatched bases: 6. CDR3 nucleotide sequence: TGCGCCAGCAGCTTGAATAGCGGGGGGGCAAGAGAGACCCAGTACTTC. This translates into CASSLNSGGARETQYF.

This clone was observed a single time. The chain links TRBV5-1 to TRBJ2-7; possibly TRBD1 for D (5 bases). Germline V gene lookup returns CDR1 SGHRS and CDR2 YFSETQ. The V and J ends lost 6 bases and 3 bases respectively, with 13 bases between them. This CDR3 contains 13 residues. CDR3 nucleotides: TGCGCCAGCACTGCAGGGATGGGCTACGAGCAGTACTTC. It codes for CASTAGMGYEQYF.